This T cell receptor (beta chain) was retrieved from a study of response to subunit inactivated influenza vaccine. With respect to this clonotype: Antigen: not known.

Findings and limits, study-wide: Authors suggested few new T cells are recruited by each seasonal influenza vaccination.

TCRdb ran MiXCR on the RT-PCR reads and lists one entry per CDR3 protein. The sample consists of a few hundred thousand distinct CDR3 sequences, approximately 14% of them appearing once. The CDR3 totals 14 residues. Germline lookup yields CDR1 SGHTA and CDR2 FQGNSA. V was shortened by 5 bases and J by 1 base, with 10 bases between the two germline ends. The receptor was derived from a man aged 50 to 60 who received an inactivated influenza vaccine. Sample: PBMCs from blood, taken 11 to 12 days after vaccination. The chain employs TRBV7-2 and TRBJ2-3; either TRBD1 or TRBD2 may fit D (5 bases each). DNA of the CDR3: TGTGCCAGCAGCAGGAGAGGGGGCACAGATACGCAGTATTTT. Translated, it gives CASSRRGGTDTQYF.